The entry below describes one T cell receptor beta chain. What it binds is unknown. Trimming took off 5 bases at V and 9 bases at J, with 11 bases between the two ends. This CDR3 is built from 13 residues. The germline gives CDR1 MNHEY, CDR2 SVGAGI. The method was immunoSEQ multiplex PCR; TCRdb's version includes in-frame clones alone and lacks a portion of them. The repertoire consists of under 70,000 clones, with about nine tenths occurring once and the leading ten covering 2.2%. The sample belongs to a study of lymphopenia after photon versus proton radiotherapy. Study-wide points: Oligoclonal CD8+ Temra expansion after nadir drove photon patients' diversity drop. Survival link was tested only in deceased patients; proton benefit remains a possibility. A bigger post-nadir fall in TCR diversity correlated inversely with survival time in deceased patients. Relative stability marked proton patients; photon patients lost diversity and naive cells.

V usage is TRBV6-5 and J usage is TRBJ1-6, with D unresolved. The receptor was derived from a woman in her thirties or forties with cholangiocarcinoma. The source was peripheral blood, collected from a patient treated with photon-based radiotherapy. The CDR3 nucleotides read TGTGCCAGCAGTGGACGAGATGGTTCACCCCTCCACTTT. As protein: CASSGRDGSPLHF.